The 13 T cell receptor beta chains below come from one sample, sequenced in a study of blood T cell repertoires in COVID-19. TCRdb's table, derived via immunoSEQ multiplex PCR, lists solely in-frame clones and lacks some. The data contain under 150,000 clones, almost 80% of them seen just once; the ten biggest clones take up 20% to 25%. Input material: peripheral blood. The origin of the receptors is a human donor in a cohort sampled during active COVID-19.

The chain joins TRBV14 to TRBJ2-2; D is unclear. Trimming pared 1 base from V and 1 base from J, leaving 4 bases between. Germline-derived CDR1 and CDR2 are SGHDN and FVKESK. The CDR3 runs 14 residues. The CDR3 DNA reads TGTGCCAGCAGCCAAGTAAAGAACACCGGGGAGCTGTTTTTT. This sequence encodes CASSQVKNTGELFF.

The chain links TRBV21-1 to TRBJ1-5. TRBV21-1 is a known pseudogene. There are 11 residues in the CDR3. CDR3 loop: CARSMGGPQHF. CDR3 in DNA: TGTGCCAGAAGCATGGGAGGGCCCCAGCATTTT.

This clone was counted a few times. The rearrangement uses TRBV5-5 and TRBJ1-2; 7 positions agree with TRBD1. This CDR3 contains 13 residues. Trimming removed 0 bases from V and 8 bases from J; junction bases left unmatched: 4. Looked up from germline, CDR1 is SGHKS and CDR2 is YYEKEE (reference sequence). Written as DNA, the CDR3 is TGTGCCAGCAGCTTGGAGGGGGCTGGAGGCTACACCTTC. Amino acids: CASSLEGAGGYTF.

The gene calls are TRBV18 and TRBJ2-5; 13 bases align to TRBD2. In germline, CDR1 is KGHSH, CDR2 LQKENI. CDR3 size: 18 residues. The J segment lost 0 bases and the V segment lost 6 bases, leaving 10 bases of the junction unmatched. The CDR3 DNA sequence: TGTGCCAGCTCGTCCGGGAGACTAGCGGGGGGCTACCAAGAGACCCAGTACTTC. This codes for CASSSGRLAGGYQETQYF.

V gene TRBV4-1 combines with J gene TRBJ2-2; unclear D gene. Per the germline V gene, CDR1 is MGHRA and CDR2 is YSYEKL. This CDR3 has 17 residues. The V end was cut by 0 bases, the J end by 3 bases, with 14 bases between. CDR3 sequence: CASSQDQRVVHTGELFF. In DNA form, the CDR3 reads TGCGCCAGCAGCCAAGATCAACGGGTCGTTCACACCGGGGAGCTGTTTTTT.

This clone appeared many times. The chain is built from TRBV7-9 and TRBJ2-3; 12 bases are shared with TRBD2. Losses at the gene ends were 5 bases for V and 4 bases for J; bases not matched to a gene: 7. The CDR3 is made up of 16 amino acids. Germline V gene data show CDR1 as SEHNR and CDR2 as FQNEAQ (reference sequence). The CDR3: CASSPQLAGGPDTQYF. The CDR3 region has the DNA TGTGCCAGCAGCCCCCAGCTAGCGGGGGGGCCAGATACGCAGTATTTT.

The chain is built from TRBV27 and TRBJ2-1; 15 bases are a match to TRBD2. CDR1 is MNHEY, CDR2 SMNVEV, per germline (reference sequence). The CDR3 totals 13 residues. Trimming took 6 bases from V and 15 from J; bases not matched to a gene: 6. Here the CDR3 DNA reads TGTGCCAGCAGGGGACTAGCGGGGGGCCCCGGGTTCTTC. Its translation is CASRGLAGGPGFF.

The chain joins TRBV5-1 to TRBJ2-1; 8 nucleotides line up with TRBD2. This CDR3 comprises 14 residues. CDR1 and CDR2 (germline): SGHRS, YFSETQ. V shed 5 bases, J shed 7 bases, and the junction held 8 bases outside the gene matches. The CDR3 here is CASSTAGVENEQFF. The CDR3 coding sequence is TGCGCCAGCAGTACAGCGGGAGTGGAAAATGAGCAGTTCTTC.

The CDR3 protein is CASSLSQGVTEAFF. Here the CDR3 DNA reads TGTGCCAGCAGCTTATCACAGGGGGTTACTGAAGCTTTCTTT. The V call is TRBV7-2, the J call TRBJ1-1, with 8 positions matching TRBD1. CDR3 length: 14 amino acids. The V gene end was trimmed by 2 bases and the J gene end by 5 bases; junction bases not matched to a gene: 4. Germline CDR1 reads SGHTA; CDR2 reads FQGNSA.

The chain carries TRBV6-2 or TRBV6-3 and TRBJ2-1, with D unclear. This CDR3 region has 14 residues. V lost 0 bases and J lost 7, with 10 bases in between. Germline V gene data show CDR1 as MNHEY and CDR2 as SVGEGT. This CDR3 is CASSYSTLRNEQFF. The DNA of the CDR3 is TGTGCCAGCAGTTACTCGACTCTGAGGAATGAGCAGTTCTTC.

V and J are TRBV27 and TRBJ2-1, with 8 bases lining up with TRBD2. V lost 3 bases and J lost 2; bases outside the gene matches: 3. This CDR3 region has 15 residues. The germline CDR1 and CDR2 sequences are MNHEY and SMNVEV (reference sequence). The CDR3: CASSFTSGAYNEQFF. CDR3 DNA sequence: TGTGCCAGCAGTTTCACTAGCGGAGCCTACAATGAGCAGTTCTTC.

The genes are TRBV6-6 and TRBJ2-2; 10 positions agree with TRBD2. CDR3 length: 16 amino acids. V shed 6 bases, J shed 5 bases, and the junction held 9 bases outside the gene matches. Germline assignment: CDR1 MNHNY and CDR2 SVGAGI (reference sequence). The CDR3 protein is CASRNPLAGETGELFF. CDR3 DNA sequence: TGTGCCAGCAGAAACCCCCTAGCGGGGGAAACCGGGGAGCTGTTTTTT.

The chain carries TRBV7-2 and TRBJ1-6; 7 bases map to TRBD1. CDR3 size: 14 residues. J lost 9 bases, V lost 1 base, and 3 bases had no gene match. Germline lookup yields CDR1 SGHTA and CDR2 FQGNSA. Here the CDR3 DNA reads TGTGCCAGCAGCTTAGACAGGGGAGGTTCACCCCTCCACTTT. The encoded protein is CASSLDRGGSPLHF.